The 27 T cell receptor beta chains in this list originate from one sample, sequenced in a study of T cells in Graves' hyperthyroidism and ophthalmopathy. Amplified TCR beta CDR3 regions came from RNA transcripts. RT-PCR in the first round (using the HTBI primer set) targeted the TCR CDR3. TCRdb re-called the multiplex PCR reads through MiXCR, storing one row per CDR3 protein. The repertoire holds a few hundred thousand distinct CDR3 sequences, with roughly 22% as singletons. The sequencing sample was made of blood. The receptor source for this set is a woman aged 70-85 years with Graves' ophthalmopathy.

This clonotype was counted between two and nine times. V gene TRBV3-1 combines with J gene TRBJ1-2; TRBD1 matches 8 bases. The CDR3 is 15 residues long. J was trimmed by 6 bases and V by 4 bases; bases with no gene match: 10. Germline CDR1 is LGHDT and CDR2 is YNNKEL (reference sequence). The CDR3, as DNA: TGTGCCAGCAGCCCTAGGAACGGACAGGGAGATGGCTACACCTTC. It yields the protein CASSPRNGQGDGYTF.

The V and J genes are TRBV11-1 and TRBJ2-2; D is possibly TRBD2 (5 bases). Between the trimmed V and J ends, which lost 5 bases and 4 bases, there was a span of 23 bases. CDR3 length: 18 residues. The germline CDR1 and CDR2 sequences are SGHAT and FQDESV (reference sequence). The CDR3 DNA reads as TGTGCCAGCAGCCGAAGAGGGCATGGATTGCGTGGCACCGGGGAGCTGTTTTTT. Its translation: CASSRRGHGLRGTGELFF.

The chain carries TRBV7-2 and TRBJ2-7; 9 bases are shared with TRBD2. V shed 2 bases and J 5 bases; nucleotides not matched to a gene: 13. The CDR3 runs 17 residues. Germline CDR1 reads SGHTA; CDR2 reads FQGNSA. In nucleotides, the CDR3 is TGTGCCAGCAGCTTACGTGGCGGGAGGGTTTCTCAGCACGAGCAGTACTTC. This sequence encodes CASSLRGGRVSQHEQYF.

This chain uses TRBV6-6 with TRBJ1-2; 7 bases agree with TRBD1. The V and J ends lost 0 bases and 6 bases, in that order; junction bases with no gene match: 13. The CDR3 runs to 17 residues. Looked up from germline, CDR1 is MNHNY and CDR2 is SVGAGI (reference sequence). CDR3 sequence (DNA): TGTGCCAGCAGTTACTCGATTTCGGGACGACAGGGACATGGCTACACCTTC. Translation gives CASSYSISGRQGHGYTF.

This chain uses TRBV12-3 or TRBV12-4 with TRBJ2-4, with 11 bases lining up with TRBD2. There are 14 residues in the CDR3. V gave up 6 bases and J gave up 6 bases; unmatched junction bases: 4. The CDR3 spells CASRPGLAVNIQYF. The CDR3 nucleotides read TGTGCCAGCAGACCGGGACTAGCGGTAAACATTCAGTACTTC.

This clonotype was picked up many times. The chain employs TRBV28 and TRBJ1-1; D is possibly TRBD1 (5 bases). The CDR3 length is 14 residues. V was pared by 6 bases and J by 1 base, with 12 bases between. CDR1 is MDHEN and CDR2 is SYDVKM in the germline V gene. The CDR3 is CASSPWTRNTEAFF. The CDR3 coding sequence is TGTGCCAGCAGCCCGTGGACAAGGAACACTGAAGCTTTCTTT.

In this sample, this clonotype turned up a few times. This chain joins TRBV28 and TRBJ2-7; 9 bases are shared with TRBD1. This CDR3 has 13 residues. V shed 10 bases and J 3 bases; nucleotides not matched to a gene: 7. Germline CDR1 is MDHEN and CDR2 is SYDVKM. CDR3 nucleotide sequence: TGTGCCACCGCGGGACAGGGACTCTACGAGCAGTACTTC. Protein sequence: CATAGQGLYEQYF.

The sample holds a few counts of this clonotype. The chain has TRBV20-1 and TRBJ2-4, with D hard to call. This CDR3 spans 14 amino acids. Germline V CDR1 and CDR2: DFQATT, SNEGSKA (reference sequence). V was trimmed by 4 bases and J by 1 base, leaving 11 bases between them. CDR3 DNA sequence: TGCAGTGCTATCTTGTCCCCCGCCAAAAACATTCAGTACTTC. Its translation is CSAILSPAKNIQYF.

This clonotype has more than one count but fewer than ten. The CDR3 region is CATSRDRGGVWEQYF. The CDR3 DNA follows: TGTGCCACCAGCAGAGATCGGGGGGGAGTTTGGGAGCAGTACTTC. The chain combines TRBV15 with TRBJ2-7; 8 bases are a match to TRBD2. The CDR3 is 15 residues long. Per the germline V gene, CDR1 is LNHNV and CDR2 is YYDKDF (reference sequence). J gave up 7 bases and V 0 bases, and 8 bases lay outside the gene matches. The variable domain in full, with the rest retrieved from reference TRBV15 and TRBJ2-7, is DAMVIQNPRYQVTQFGKPVTLSCSQTLNHNVMYWYQQKSSQAPKLLFHYYDKDFNNEADTPDNFQSRRPNTSFCFLDIRSPGLGDTAMYLCATSRDRGGVWEQYFGPGTRLTVT.

There are a few counts of this clonotype. The chain carries TRBV4-1 and TRBJ1-2; 7 bases are shared with TRBD1. Trimming removed 4 bases from V and 4 bases from J; junction bases left unmatched: 6. Per germline, CDR1 MGHRA and CDR2 YSYEKL. The CDR3 loop spans 14 amino acids. The CDR3 region has the DNA TGCGCCAGCAGCCCCACAGGGGTAGCCTATGGCTACACCTTC. It encodes CASSPTGVAYGYTF.

This clonotype was seen a handful of times. The genes are TRBV11-3 and TRBJ2-6; tentative D call: TRBD1 (5 bases). V was clipped by 5 bases and J by 0 bases, with 20 bases between them. This CDR3 region has 19 residues. CDR1 and CDR2 (germline): SGHNT, YENEEA. The CDR3, as DNA: TGTGCCAGCAGCCCTGGGGCCTGGCAGGAGAGCTCTGGGGCCAACGTCCTGACTTTC. Translation: CASSPGAWQESSGANVLTF.

V usage is TRBV30 and J usage is TRBJ2-5; 12 bases agree with TRBD2. The CDR3 totals 14 residues. Trimming cost V 3 bases and J 7 bases; bases outside gene matches: 6. CDR1 GTSNPN and CDR2 SVGIG come from the germline V gene (reference sequence). The CDR3 here is CAWSLAGGPGTQYF. The CDR3 nucleotides are TGTGCCTGGAGCCTAGCGGGAGGGCCAGGGACCCAGTACTTC.

This clonotype was detected a few times. This chain links TRBV20-1 with TRBJ1-1; tentatively, D is TRBD1 (6 bases). CDR3 length equals 14 residues. Trimming stripped 8 bases from V and 0 bases from J, with 16 bases between. The germline gives CDR1 DFQATT, CDR2 SNEGSKA (reference sequence). The CDR3 here is CSLAEQGLNTEAFF. Written as DNA, the CDR3 is TGCAGTCTAGCAGAACAGGGCCTGAACACTGAAGCTTTCTTT.

This clonotype was seen repeatedly, ten times or more. The chain links TRBV2 to TRBJ2-2; the D gene is possibly TRBD1 (5 bases). This CDR3 has 13 residues. CDR1 is SNHLY and CDR2 is FYNNEI in the germline V gene. Trimming shortened V by 2 bases and J by 4 bases, and 5 bases separated the two germline ends. CDR3 amino acids: CASSERGTGELFF. The DNA for the CDR3 is TGTGCCAGCAGTGAAAGGGGCACCGGGGAGCTGTTTTTT.

This clonotype has just a few counts. The chain is built from TRBV20-1 and TRBJ2-5, with 9 bases fitting TRBD1. Trimming at V came to 4 bases and at J to 13 bases, leaving 16 bases not matched to a gene. There are 14 residues in the CDR3. Per germline, CDR1 DFQATT and CDR2 SNEGSKA (reference sequence). The CDR3 nucleotides read TGCAGTGCTAAGGTTCCAGGACAGGGGCAAAACAGGTACTTC. Translating it yields CSAKVPGQGQNRYF.

This clonotype was picked up a small number of times. V gene TRBV7-3 combines with J gene TRBJ2-7; D may be TRBD2 (6 bases). Between the trimmed V and J ends, which lost 0 bases and 8 bases, there was a span of 11 bases. The CDR3 sequence is 13 residues long. The V gene's germline CDR1 is SGHTA and CDR2 FQGTGA. The CDR3 DNA sequence: TGTGCCAGCAGCTTAACTAGCGGCGGACAGCAGTACTTC. This encodes CASSLTSGGQQYF.

The rearrangement links TRBV3-1 to TRBJ1-4; D gene ambiguous. With 1 base removed from V and 8 bases from J, the gap between germline ends came to 14 bases. This CDR3 is built from 15 residues. Germline CDR1 LGHDT, CDR2 YNNKEL (reference sequence). The CDR3 nucleotides read TGTGCCAGCAGCCAAGCAGGACGGGCAAAGGAAAAACTGTTTTTT. Translated: CASSQAGRAKEKLFF.

This clonotype was observed a few times. The CDR3 sequence: CAWSHRPATYGYTF. CDR3 DNA sequence: TGTGCCTGGAGTCACCGACCCGCGACCTATGGCTACACCTTC. The chain carries TRBV30 and TRBJ1-2; D gene ambiguous. Germline lookup yields CDR1 GTSNPN and CDR2 SVGIG (reference sequence). The CDR3 totals 14 residues. Trimming stripped 2 bases from V and 4 bases from J, with 14 bases between.

The J gene is TRBJ1-2, the V gene TRBV7-2, with 10 positions matching TRBD1. The trim removed 1 base at V and 4 bases at J, leaving 3 bases unmatched. The CDR3 sequence is 15 residues long. Germline V lookup: CDR1 SGHTA, CDR2 FQGNSA. The CDR3 region is CASSLGTGGGYGYTF. The CDR3 DNA follows: TGTGCCAGCAGCTTAGGGACAGGGGGAGGCTATGGCTACACCTTC.

The V gene is TRBV19, the J gene TRBJ1-2; D unresolved. Germline CDR1 and CDR2: LNHDA and SQIVND (reference sequence). V was clipped by 3 bases and J by 1 base, with 9 bases between them. The CDR3 sequence is 14 residues long. CDR3 in amino acids: CASSIIGNNYGYTF. CDR3 sequence (DNA): TGTGCCAGTAGTATTATCGGTAATAACTATGGCTACACCTTC.

The gene calls are TRBV3-1 and TRBJ2-7; tentatively, D is TRBD1 (6 bases). Germline CDR1 LGHDT, CDR2 YNNKEL (reference sequence). The V end was cut by 8 bases, the J end by 2 bases, with 22 bases between. There are 16 residues in the CDR3. CDR3 in amino acids: CASGFRDTLYTYEQYF. For the CDR3, the DNA is TGTGCCAGCGGGTTTCGGGACACCCTTTACACCTACGAGCAGTACTTC.

This clonotype has more than one count but fewer than ten. The rearrangement links TRBV5-1 to TRBJ2-3; TRBD2 is a possible D gene (5 bases). The germline V gene encodes CDR1 SGHRS and CDR2 YFSETQ. V lost 0 bases and J 2 bases, leaving 10 bases between the germline ends. The CDR3 covers 15 residues. As DNA, the CDR3 is TGCGCCAGCAGCTTGGCCGGGATTACCACAGATACGCAGTATTTT. This gives the protein CASSLAGITTDTQYF.

The DNA for the CDR3 is TGTGCCAGCAGTTATGAGGGGACAGGGGGCTCCGGGGCCAACGTCCTGACTTTC. Protein sequence: CASSYEGTGGSGANVLTF. V usage is TRBV6-5 and J usage is TRBJ2-6; 12 positions agree with TRBD1. The V and J ends lost 3 bases and 4 bases, in that order; junction bases with no gene match: 7. The germline gives CDR1 MNHEY, CDR2 SVGAGI. The CDR3 runs to 18 residues.

CDR3 region: CASSYPGDGYTF. The CDR3 DNA follows: TGTGCCAGCAGCTACCCGGGGGATGGCTACACCTTC. V gene TRBV7-9 combines with J gene TRBJ1-2; tentative D call: TRBD1 (5 bases). CDR1 is SEHNR, CDR2 FQNEAQ, per germline (reference sequence). The CDR3 consists of 12 residues. Trimming shortened V by 4 bases and J by 6 bases, and 9 bases separated the two germline ends.

The chain uses TRBV19 and TRBJ1-1, with TRBD1 matching 7 bases. V dropped 6 bases and J dropped 0; count of bases not matched to a gene: 10. Looked up from germline, CDR1 is LNHDA and CDR2 is SQIVND (reference sequence). This CDR3 is 16 amino acids long. Here the CDR3 reads CASRRDSTALNTEAFF. CDR3 bases: TGTGCCAGTAGAAGGGACAGCACAGCCTTGAACACTGAAGCTTTCTTT. The variable domain in full, with the rest retrieved from reference TRBV19 and TRBJ1-1, is DGGITQSPKYLFRKEGQNVTLSCEQNLNHDAMYWYRQDPGQGLRLIYYSQIVNDFQKGDIAEGYSVSREKKESFPLTVTSAQKNPTAFYLCASRRDSTALNTEAFFGQGTRLTVV.

The chain employs TRBV4-2 and TRBJ2-3; tentative D call: TRBD2 (6 bases). CDR1 and CDR2 from the germline V gene are LGHNA and YNFKEQ. This CDR3 is 16 amino acids long. The V end lost 0 bases, the J end lost 0 bases, and 10 bases lay between the germline ends. Here the CDR3 DNA reads TGTGCCAGCAGCCAAGAAGGAGGGCTGAGCACAGATACGCAGTATTTT. This sequence encodes CASSQEGGLSTDTQYF.

In nucleotides, the CDR3 is TGTGCCAGTAGGCCTTCCAAGACTACTCACTCCTACAATGAGCAGTTCTTC. This codes for CASRPSKTTHSYNEQFF. J is TRBJ2-1 and V is TRBV19, with D maybe TRBD2 (5 bases). The CDR3 covers 17 residues. Germline V lookup: CDR1 LNHDA, CDR2 SQIVND (reference sequence). Trimming left V 6 bases short and J 0 bases short, with 18 bases between.